The 30 T cell receptor beta chains below were found in one sample sequenced in a study of early T cells in non-severe SARS-CoV-2 infection. TCRdb processed the 5' RACE reads anew with MiXCR; each CDR3 protein has one entry. The table shows 55,000 to 75,000 distinct CDR3 sequences, with more than 8% occurring only once. This specimen consisted of whole blood, obtained at baseline. These receptors were taken from an adult who was a healthcare worker with PCR-confirmed SARS-CoV-2 infection or an uninfected control (not recorded which).

This clonotype was picked up many times. The chain has TRBV12-3 or TRBV12-4 and TRBJ2-7, with 12 bases identical to TRBD1. With V trimmed by 5 bases and J by 7 bases, 6 bases remained unmatched. The CDR3 extends over 14 amino acids. DNA of the CDR3: TGTGCCAGCAGTGAAACGGGACAGGGGGCGGAGCAGTACTTC. Translated, it gives CASSETGQGAEQYF.

This clonotype came up many times. The chain employs TRBV27 and TRBJ2-3, with 7 bases fitting TRBD2. V trimming: 6 bases; J trimming: 4 bases; junction bases outside the gene matches: 10. The CDR3 is 15 amino acids. Germline V gene data show CDR1 as MNHEY and CDR2 as SMNVEV (reference sequence). The CDR3 DNA sequence: TGTGCCAGCAGAAGCGGGGAGGGCCGAGCAGATACGCAGTATTTT. This codes for CASRSGEGRADTQYF.

CDR3 protein: CASSPTSGRVGEQFF. As DNA, the CDR3 is TGTGCCAGCAGCCCGACTAGCGGGAGGGTGGGTGAGCAGTTCTTC. V is TRBV3-1 and J is TRBJ2-1, with 14 bases aligning to TRBD2. The germline V gene has CDR1 LGHDT and CDR2 YNNKEL (reference sequence). The V and J ends lost 4 bases and 9 bases, in that order; junction bases with no gene match: 5. The CDR3 is 15 residues long.

This clonotype has only a few counts. The V gene is TRBV11-2, the J gene TRBJ2-1; D is tentatively TRBD1 or TRBD2 (5 bases each). Trimming removed 10 bases at V and 12 bases at J, with 22 bases between. The CDR3 consists of 13 residues. The germline V gene has CDR1 SGHAT and CDR2 FQNNGV. CDR3 DNA sequence: TGTGCCATCCGGGACCCCTCGGGACGAGGGCAGTTCTTC. The encoded protein is CAIRDPSGRGQFF.

Many counts were recorded for this clonotype. This sequence joins TRBV2 and TRBJ2-2; a weak D match, TRBD1 (5 bases). With 8 bases removed from V and 2 bases from J, the gap between germline ends came to 9 bases. Germline CDR1 is SNHLY and CDR2 is FYNNEI. The CDR3 consists of 13 residues. The CDR3 loop reads CASVGANTGELFF. CDR3 DNA: TGTGCCAGCGTAGGGGCTAACACCGGGGAGCTGTTTTTT.

V usage is TRBV3-1 and J usage is TRBJ1-1; 7 bases align to TRBD1. There are 16 residues in the CDR3. CDR1 is LGHDT and CDR2 is YNNKEL in the germline V gene (reference sequence). Losses at the gene ends were 4 bases for V and 5 bases for J; bases not matched to a gene: 13. As DNA, the CDR3 is TGTGCCAGCAGCCCCTACCCAGGGGGAGGCCGGACTGAAGCTTTCTTT. This sequence encodes CASSPYPGGGRTEAFF.

The chain joins TRBV12-3 or TRBV12-4 to TRBJ2-7; TRBD1 aligns across 7 bases. Unmatched junction bases numbered 2, after V lost 5 bases and J lost 4 bases. This CDR3 comprises 12 residues. The CDR3 spells CASSIQGYEQYF. As DNA, the CDR3 is TGTGCCAGCAGTATACAGGGGTACGAGCAGTACTTC.

The chain couples TRBV7-2 to TRBJ1-1; possibly TRBD1 for D (5 bases). Germline CDR1 is SGHTA and CDR2 is FQGNSA. The CDR3 runs to 15 residues. Trimming took 0 bases from V and 2 from J, leaving 10 bases between them. The CDR3: CASSLAGGRNTEAFF. The DNA for the CDR3 is TGTGCCAGCAGCTTAGCCGGGGGGAGAAACACTGAAGCTTTCTTT.

There are many counts of this clonotype. This sequence joins TRBV20-1 and TRBJ1-3; D gene ambiguous. The CDR3 runs 14 residues. The germline V and J ends were trimmed by 2 bases and 0 bases, with 8 bases remaining between them. Germline V CDR1 and CDR2: DFQATT, SNEGSKA (reference sequence). CDR3 sequence (DNA): TGCAGTGCTAGAAGTTATCGCTCTGGAAACACCATATATTTT. Encoded protein: CSARSYRSGNTIYF.

The rearrangement uses TRBV3-1 and TRBJ1-1; the D is unclear. The length of the CDR3 is 13 residues. The germline V gene has CDR1 LGHDT and CDR2 YNNKEL (reference sequence). The V and J ends lost 0 bases and 7 bases respectively, with 9 bases between them. Written as DNA, the CDR3 is TGTGCCAGCAGCCAAGATTACTGGAGTGAAGCTTTCTTT. As protein: CASSQDYWSEAFF.

The chain is built from TRBV20-1 and TRBJ2-2; D is uncertain. The germline gives CDR1 DFQATT, CDR2 SNEGSKA (reference sequence). Trimming took 3 bases from V and 8 from J, leaving 16 bases between them. There are 14 residues in the CDR3. The CDR3 nucleotides are TGCAGTGCTAGGGACCGTTTGGGCCGGGGGGAGCTGTTTTTT. Translation gives CSARDRLGRGELFF.

The chain recombines TRBV6-1 with TRBJ1-1; 7 bases are shared with TRBD1. From germline, CDR1 is MNHNS and CDR2 SASEGT. V trimming: 6 bases; J trimming: 0 bases; junction bases outside the gene matches: 13. The CDR3 spans 17 residues. The CDR3 nucleotides are TGTGCCAGCAGGCCGGGACAGTCTGCCTCCATGAACACTGAAGCTTTCTTT. It encodes CASRPGQSASMNTEAFF.

The sample holds many counts of this clonotype. The J gene is TRBJ2-7, the V gene TRBV7-3; 9 bases agree with TRBD2. Germline V gene data show CDR1 as SGHTA and CDR2 as FQGTGA. CDR3 length: 15 residues. V lost 5 bases to trimming and J lost 2 bases; unmatched junction nucleotides: 7. This CDR3 reads CASSDSGSPPYEQYF. DNA for the CDR3: TGTGCCAGCAGCGATAGCGGGAGTCCCCCCTACGAGCAGTACTTC.

This sequence joins TRBV28 and TRBJ1-4; D is ambiguous. This CDR3 comprises 12 residues. Per germline, CDR1 MDHEN and CDR2 SYDVKM. Trimming pared 5 bases from V and 14 bases from J, leaving 15 bases between. CDR3: CASSPIPLILFF. The CDR3, as DNA: TGTGCCAGCAGTCCCATACCCCTTATTCTGTTTTTT.

This clonotype has at least ten counts. The rearrangement links TRBV28 to TRBJ2-7; no firm D call. The CDR3 length is 14 residues. V gave up 4 bases and J gave up 7 bases, with 17 bases separating them. From germline, CDR1 is MDHEN and CDR2 SYDVKM. The CDR3 is CASSSPGPRREQYF. CDR3 nucleotides: TGTGCCAGCAGTTCACCCGGGCCCCGAAGGGAGCAGTACTTC.

This clonotype was seen at least ten times. The chain employs TRBV11-2 and TRBJ2-7; unclear D gene. V was trimmed by 3 bases and J by 0 bases, leaving 9 bases between them. The germline V gene has CDR1 SGHAT and CDR2 FQNNGV. The CDR3 runs 14 residues. The CDR3 reads CASSFLRSSYEQYF. The DNA for the CDR3 is TGTGCCAGCAGCTTCCTGAGGAGCTCCTACGAGCAGTACTTC.

This clonotype came up many times. The V and J genes are TRBV18 and TRBJ1-3; D not resolved. The germline V and J ends were trimmed by 4 bases and 0 bases, with 7 bases remaining between them. Germline loops: CDR1 KGHSH, CDR2 LQKENI. There are 14 residues in the CDR3. The DNA for the CDR3 is TGTGCCAGCTCACGGGTGAGCTCTGGAAACACCATATATTTT. Translation: CASSRVSSGNTIYF.

Many counts were recorded for this clonotype. The rearrangement joins TRBV19 to TRBJ1-5; unclear D gene. V was trimmed by 6 bases and J by 5 bases, leaving 8 bases between them. The CDR3 has 12 amino acids. The germline V gene has CDR1 LNHDA and CDR2 SQIVND (reference sequence). For the CDR3, the DNA is TGTGCCAGTAGGGACGTGTATCAGCCCCAGCATTTT. Translation gives CASRDVYQPQHF.

This clonotype is judged medium-sized. This chain connects TRBV7-9 to TRBJ2-7; no definite D call. With 5 bases removed from V and 3 bases from J, the gap between germline ends came to 5 bases. The germline V gene encodes CDR1 SEHNR and CDR2 FQNEAQ (reference sequence). The CDR3 has 11 residues. In nucleotides, the CDR3 is TGTGCCAGCAGCCCGGGCTACGAGCAGTACTTC. It specifies CASSPGYEQYF.

In this sample, this clonotype turned up many times. This rearrangement joins TRBV9 to TRBJ2-6; D not certain. V was shortened by 6 bases and J by 4 bases, with 14 bases between the two germline ends. The CDR3 length is 15 residues. Germline-derived CDR1 and CDR2 are SGDLS and YYNGEE. The CDR3: CASTSGSLGANVLTF. Written as DNA, the CDR3 is TGTGCCAGCACCTCCGGCTCTCTGGGGGCCAACGTCCTGACTTTC.

This rearrangement joins TRBV5-4 to TRBJ2-2; 9 bases fit TRBD1. After removal of 4 bases from V and 6 bases from J, the junction contained 13 bases not matched to a gene. The V gene's germline CDR1 is SGHNT and CDR2 YYREEE (reference sequence). This CDR3 is 17 amino acids long. Here the CDR3 DNA reads TGTGCCAGCAGCCCGACCTTACAGGGGGCGGTATCCGGGGAGCTGTTTTTT. It codes for CASSPTLQGAVSGELFF.

The V call is TRBV21-1, the J call TRBJ2-7; the DNA was not used to check the table's D call, TRBD2. TRBV21-1 is a pseudogene locus. This CDR3 is built from 18 residues. CDR3 DNA sequence: TGTGCCAGCAGCTCTCCCATTTCCAGACCGATACCTCGCTACGAGCAGTACTTC. Translation: CASSSPISRPIPRYEQYF.

This clonotype has a count of ten or more. The genes are TRBV6-2 or TRBV6-3 and TRBJ2-2; the match to TRBD2 covers 11 bases. This CDR3 contains 18 residues. The germline V gene encodes CDR1 MNHEY and CDR2 SVGEGT. V was pared by 2 bases and J by 2 bases, with 7 bases of the junction left unmatched. The CDR3 region has the DNA TGTGCCAGCAGTTACCCAGGGACTAGCGGTTACAACACCGGGGAGCTGTTTTTT. Protein: CASSYPGTSGYNTGELFF.

V usage is TRBV20-1 and J usage is TRBJ1-3; D is perhaps TRBD1 (5 bases). The CDR3 spans 16 residues. Trimming took off 3 bases at V and 0 bases at J, with 15 bases between the two ends. Germline-derived CDR1 and CDR2 are DFQATT and SNEGSKA (reference sequence). The CDR3 DNA sequence: TGCAGTGCTAGGTGGACACCGGACCCCTCTGGAAACACCATATATTTT. Translated: CSARWTPDPSGNTIYF.

The chain has TRBV27 and TRBJ1-4; 10 bases line up with TRBD1. With 3 bases clipped from V and 6 bases from J, the junction kept 4 bases outside the gene matches. The CDR3 length is 15 residues. CDR1 and CDR2 from the germline V gene are MNHEY and SMNVEV (reference sequence). CDR3 sequence reads: CASSLLTGGHEKLFF. The CDR3 DNA follows: TGTGCCAGCAGTTTGCTGACAGGGGGCCATGAAAAACTGTTTTTT.

At least ten counts were recorded for this clonotype. This CDR3 is CASSRTVQGIYEQYF. The CDR3 coding sequence is TGTGCCAGCAGCCGAACGGTTCAAGGAATCTACGAGCAGTACTTC. The chain carries TRBV7-6 and TRBJ2-7, with unresolved D. The CDR3 consists of 15 residues. Trimming removed 5 bases from V and 3 bases from J, with 17 bases in between. Germline V gene sequence: CDR1 SGHVS, CDR2 FNYEAQ.

This clonotype appeared many times. The chain is built from TRBV11-2 and TRBJ2-7; D gene uncertain. CDR1 SGHAT and CDR2 FQNNGV come from the germline V gene. The V end lost 2 bases, the J end lost 4 bases, and 12 bases lay between the germline ends. CDR3 length: 14 amino acids. The CDR3 loop is CASSLPMSQYEQYF. The CDR3 DNA reads TGTGCCAGCAGCTTACCCATGTCGCAGTACGAGCAGTACTTC.

In its sample, this clonotype was seen a few times. The chain links TRBV28 to TRBJ1-6, with 7 bases that match TRBD1. Germline CDR1 is MDHEN and CDR2 is SYDVKM. The CDR3 is 15 amino acids. Unmatched junction bases numbered 3, after V lost 3 bases and J lost 4 bases. CDR3 coding DNA: TGTGCCAGCAGTTTCCGGGACAGTTATAATTCACCCCTCCACTTT. Amino acid sequence: CASSFRDSYNSPLHF. Drawing the rest from reference TRBV28 and TRBJ1-6, the complete variable domain is DVKVTQSSRYLVKRTGEKVFLECVQDMDHENMFWYRQDPGLGLRLIYFSYDVKMKEKGDIPEGYSVSREKKERFSLILESASTNQTSMYLCASSFRDSYNSPLHFGNGTRLTVT.

In regard to this clonotype: One end of the junction does not line up with germline, which may come from a read error. The V call is TRBV10-3, the J call TRBJ2-7; TRBD1 is a possible D gene (6 bases). CDR1 is ENHRY, CDR2 SYGVKD, per germline. The CDR3 covers 15 residues. The CDR3 DNA follows: TGTGCCATCAGTGACCCCAGGGGTACATCCTACGAGCAGTGCTTC. Residues: CAISDPRGTSYEQCF.

This clonotype was counted a few times. The chain carries TRBV11-2 and TRBJ2-2; no clear D. Germline CDR1 is SGHAT and CDR2 is FQNNGV. This CDR3 contains 13 residues. Trimming left V 5 bases short and J 1 base short, with 5 bases between. CDR3 coding DNA: TGTGCCAGCAGCCGACAGAACACCGGGGAGCTGTTTTTT. Protein product: CASSRQNTGELFF. Full variable domain (remainder filled in from reference TRBV11-2 and TRBJ2-2): EAGVAQSPRYKIIEKRQSVAFWCNPISGHATLYWYQQILGQGPKLLIQFQNNGVVDDSQLPKDRFSAERLKGVDSTLKIQPAKLEDSAVYLCASSRQNTGELFFGEGSRLTVL.